This is a list of T cell receptor beta chains from one sample in a study of blood T cell repertoires in COVID-19. The data were produced by immunoSEQ multiplex PCR, yet TCRdb's version contains in-frame clones alone and is incomplete. The sample lists 250,000 to 300,000 clones, under 90% occurring once. The sequenced sample was peripheral blood. The origin of the receptors is a woman aged 55-70 years with active or convalescent COVID-19. Both conserved end residues are part of each CDR3. Each record gives: V gene, D gene, J gene, clone size, CDR3 protein, CDR3 DNA. D genes are given only for firm matches. The size entry is marked missing in some rows and otherwise reads once, few, many or a size class.

TRBV20-1	.	TRBJ2-7	.	CSASAEVHEQYF	TGCAGTGCTAGTGCCGAGGTCCACGAGCAGTACTTC
TRBV7-2	TRBD1	TRBJ2-1	.	CASSYRDRSYNEQFF	TGTGCCAGCAGCTACCGGGACAGGAGCTACAATGAGCAGTTCTTC
TRBV18	.	TRBJ2-3	.	CASSQTLTPSGAGTDTQYF	TGTGCCAGCTCACAGACCTTAACTCCCTCTGGGGCCGGCACAGATACGCAGTATTTT
TRBV18	TRBD1	TRBJ2-1	.	CASSPRMPGTASYNEQFF	TGTGCCAGCTCACCACGAATGCCCGGGACAGCCTCCTACAATGAGCAGTTCTTC
TRBV14	.	TRBJ1-2	.	CASSQGPGQYYGYTF	TGTGCCAGCAGCCAAGGACCGGGACAATATTATGGCTACACCTTC
TRBV20-1	.	TRBJ1-6	.	CSASPSWVADNSPLHF	TGCAGTGCTAGTCCCTCTTGGGTGGCGGATAATTCACCCCTCCACTTT
TRBV7-8	.	TRBJ1-2	.	CASSTRGDGYGYTF	TGTGCCAGCAGCACCCGGGGAGATGGGTATGGCTACACCTTC
TRBV4-1	TRBD2	TRBJ2-1	once	CASSQEAGRHEQFF	TGCGCCAGCAGCCAAGAAGCGGGGCGACATGAGCAGTTCTTC
TRBV2	TRBD2	TRBJ2-1	.	CACDRAGGPNEQFF	TGTGCCTGCGACCGGGCGGGGGGTCCTAATGAGCAGTTCTTC
TRBV6-1	.	TRBJ1-4	.	CASSEVRGGTGEKLFF	TGTGCCAGCAGTGAAGTACGGGGCGGGACGGGGGAAAAACTGTTTTTT
TRBV20-1	TRBD1	TRBJ1-6	once	CSAWTGSALHF	TGCAGTGCTTGGACAGGGTCAGCCCTCCACTTT
TRBV7-8	TRBD1	TRBJ1-4	.	CASSKATTGRQRTNEKLFF	TGTGCCAGCAGCAAAGCTACGACAGGGCGCCAAAGAACTAATGAAAAACTGTTTTTT
TRBV18	.	TRBJ2-1	.	CASSPSGGASSYNEQFF	TGTGCCAGCTCACCGAGTGGCGGGGCGAGCTCCTACAATGAGCAGTTCTTC
TRBV11-3	.	TRBJ1-1	.	CASSLERPGAEAFF	TGTGCCAGCAGCTTAGAAAGGCCGGGAGCTGAAGCTTTCTTT
TRBV15	.	TRBJ2-6	once	CATSRVGRLISGANVLTF	TGTGCCACCAGCAGAGTGGGCAGGCTCATCTCTGGGGCCAACGTCCTGACTTTC
TRBV7-6	TRBD1	TRBJ1-4	.	CASSPGQRHEKLFF	TGTGCCAGCAGCCCGGGACAGAGACATGAAAAACTGTTTTTT
TRBV11-2	TRBD1	TRBJ1-6	once	CASSERTGGSYNSPLHF	TGTGCCAGCAGCGAACGGACAGGGGGCTCCTATAATTCACCCCTCCACTTT
TRBV6-6	.	TRBJ1-2	.	CASSIQGNYGYTF	TGTGCCAGCAGTATTCAGGGAAACTATGGCTACACCTTC
TRBV5-5	.	TRBJ1-2	.	CASSSPDFNNYGYTF	TGTGCCAGCAGCTCCCCGGACTTTAATAACTATGGCTACACCTTC
TRBV5-4	TRBD1	TRBJ1-6	.	CASSLGQGAGQYSPLHF	TGTGCCAGCAGCCTCGGACAGGGGGCCGGCCAGTATTCACCCCTCCACTTT
TRBV7-6	.	TRBJ2-2	.	CASSLRLVGATGELFF	TGTGCCAGCAGCTTACGCCTAGTGGGGGCGACCGGGGAGCTGTTTTTT
TRBV2	TRBD2	TRBJ2-3	few	CAQRGGVSTDTQYF	TGTGCTCAGCGGGGCGGGGTGAGCACAGATACGCAGTATTTT
TRBV9	TRBD1	TRBJ1-4	.	CASSGTGRNEKLFF	TGTGCCAGCAGCGGGACAGGGCGTAATGAAAAACTGTTTTTT
TRBV29-1	.	TRBJ1-4	few	CSVAVSATNEKLFF	TGCAGCGTGGCGGTGTCAGCAACTAATGAAAAACTGTTTTTT
TRBV5-6	.	TRBJ1-1	.	CASSLASPNTEAFF	TGTGCCAGCAGCTTGGCCTCCCCTAACACTGAAGCTTTCTTT
TRBV30	TRBD1	TRBJ1-1	.	CAGQGTGNAEAFF	TGTGCCGGACAGGGGACGGGTAATGCTGAAGCTTTCTTT
TRBV6-6	TRBD1	TRBJ1-2	once	CASSPNRRTGPSINYGYTF	TGTGCCAGCAGTCCAAACAGGCGGACAGGACCTTCGATTAACTATGGCTACACCTTC
TRBV7-2	.	TRBJ1-1	.	CASSLLGTKAFF	TGTGCCAGCAGCTTATTGGGGACAAAAGCTTTCTTT
TRBV6-4	.	TRBJ1-1	.	CASSDTPNTEAFF	TGTGCCAGCAGTGATACACCGAACACTGAAGCTTTCTTT
TRBV7-6	.	TRBJ2-3	.	CASSLEGGYTDTQYF	TGTGCCAGCAGCTTAGAGGGCGGGTACACAGATACGCAGTATTTT
TRBV9	.	TRBJ1-1	.	CASSVEGGGGSRAFF	TGTGCCAGCAGCGTAGAGGGGGGAGGGGGTAGTCGAGCTTTCTTT
TRBV29-1	.	TRBJ1-2	.	CSASQGSNYGYTF	TGCAGCGCGAGCCAGGGGTCCAACTATGGCTACACCTTC
TRBV7-3	TRBD2	TRBJ2-2	.	CASSQLAPPLNTGELFF	TGTGCCAGCAGCCAACTAGCGCCACCGTTGAACACCGGGGAGCTGTTTTTT
TRBV6-5	.	TRBJ1-4	.	CASYRSGGLGKLFF	TGTGCCAGCTATCGGAGCGGGGGGCTTGGAAAACTGTTTTTT
TRBV7-8	TRBD1	TRBJ2-7	.	CASSLGRQGGSYEQYF	TGTGCCAGCAGCTTAGGCCGACAGGGGGGCTCCTACGAGCAGTACTTC
TRBV10-3	TRBD1	TRBJ2-2	.	CAISEVQGYTGELFF	TGTGCCATCAGTGAGGTACAGGGGTACACCGGGGAGCTGTTTTTT
TRBV5-1	TRBD2	TRBJ2-1	.	CASSLQAGGPEDEQFF	TGCGCCAGCAGCTTACAAGCGGGGGGGCCGGAAGATGAGCAGTTCTTC
TRBV5-1	TRBD1	TRBJ2-3	once	CASSSGQGARTTTDTQYF	TGCGCCAGCAGTTCCGGACAGGGGGCGCGGACGACGACAGATACGCAGTATTTT
TRBV19	.	TRBJ2-1	.	CASSIGSGNNEQFF	TGTGCCAGTAGTATCGGGTCGGGAAACAATGAGCAGTTCTTC
TRBV7-3	TRBD2	TRBJ2-1	.	CASSFTGLAAVDEQFF	TGTGCCAGCAGCTTTACGGGACTAGCGGCGGTGGATGAGCAGTTCTTC
TRBV5-1	.	TRBJ1-4	.	CASSAGTDNLNEKLFF	TGCGCCAGCAGCGCGGGGACGGATAATCTTAATGAAAAACTGTTTTTT
TRBV30	TRBD2	TRBJ2-1	.	CAWSPLAGGGDEQFF	TGTGCCTGGAGCCCCCTAGCGGGGGGCGGGGATGAGCAGTTCTTC
TRBV6-6	.	TRBJ2-3	once	CASSDTGQPLDTQYF	TGTGCCAGCAGCGACACAGGACAGCCCCTTGATACGCAGTATTTT
TRBV4-2	TRBD2	TRBJ2-7	.	CASRAGGPNYEQYF	TGTGCCAGCAGAGCGGGGGGCCCCAACTACGAGCAGTACTTC
TRBV18	TRBD1	TRBJ2-7	once	CASSLGQGNYEQYF	TGTGCCAGCTCACTGGGACAGGGGAACTACGAGCAGTACTTC
TRBV2	.	TRBJ1-3	few	CASSDDLVPIGNTIYF	TGTGCCAGCAGTGACGATCTCGTTCCTATCGGAAACACCATATATTTT
TRBV29-1	.	TRBJ2-3	few	CSVGWAGLTDTQYF	TGCAGCGTTGGCTGGGCAGGCCTTACAGATACGCAGTATTTT
TRBV5-4	TRBD2	TRBJ2-3	.	CASSLDRGGEDTQYF	TGTGCCAGCAGCTTGGATCGCGGGGGGGAAGATACGCAGTATTTT
TRBV9	TRBD1	TRBJ1-1	.	CASSPTGQGMGAFF	TGTGCCAGCAGCCCTACCGGACAGGGGATGGGGGCTTTCTTT